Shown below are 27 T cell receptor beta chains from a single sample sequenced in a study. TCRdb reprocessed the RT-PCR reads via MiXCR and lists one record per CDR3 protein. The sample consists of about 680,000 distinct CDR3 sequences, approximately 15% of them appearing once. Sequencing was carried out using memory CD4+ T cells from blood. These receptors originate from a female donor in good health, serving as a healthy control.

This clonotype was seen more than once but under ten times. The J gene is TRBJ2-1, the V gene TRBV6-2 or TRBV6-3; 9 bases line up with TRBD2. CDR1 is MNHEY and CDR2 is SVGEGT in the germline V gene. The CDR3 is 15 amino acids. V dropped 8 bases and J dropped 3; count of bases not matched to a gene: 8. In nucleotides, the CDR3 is TGTGCCAGCTTTAGGCTAGCGGGAAGCTACAATGAGCAGTTCTTC. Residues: CASFRLAGSYNEQFF.

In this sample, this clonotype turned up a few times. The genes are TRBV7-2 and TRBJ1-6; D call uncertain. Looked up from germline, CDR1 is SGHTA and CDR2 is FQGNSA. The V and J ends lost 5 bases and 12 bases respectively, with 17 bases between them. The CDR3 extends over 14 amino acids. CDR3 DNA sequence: TGTGCCAGCAGCGATAACAGCGATGCGTTACCCCTCCACTTT. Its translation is CASSDNSDALPLHF.

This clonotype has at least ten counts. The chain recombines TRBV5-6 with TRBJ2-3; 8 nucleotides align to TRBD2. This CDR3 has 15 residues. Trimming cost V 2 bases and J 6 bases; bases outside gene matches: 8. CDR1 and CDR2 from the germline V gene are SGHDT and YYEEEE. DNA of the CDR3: TGTGCCAGCAGCTTTAGCGGGACCGCAGTGGATACGCAGTATTTT. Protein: CASSFSGTAVDTQYF. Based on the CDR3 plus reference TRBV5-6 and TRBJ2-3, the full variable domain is DAGVTQSPTHLIKTRGQQVTLRCSPKSGHDTVSWYQQALGQGPQFIFQYYEEEERQRGNFPDRFSGHQFPNYSSELNVNALLLGDSALYLCASSFSGTAVDTQYFGPGTRLTVL.

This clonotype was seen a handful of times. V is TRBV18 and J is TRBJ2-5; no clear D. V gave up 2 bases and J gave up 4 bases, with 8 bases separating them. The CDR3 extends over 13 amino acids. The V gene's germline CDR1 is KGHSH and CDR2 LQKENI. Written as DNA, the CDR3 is TGTGCCAGCTCACCATACAGCTCAGAGACCCAGTACTTC. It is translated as CASSPYSSETQYF.

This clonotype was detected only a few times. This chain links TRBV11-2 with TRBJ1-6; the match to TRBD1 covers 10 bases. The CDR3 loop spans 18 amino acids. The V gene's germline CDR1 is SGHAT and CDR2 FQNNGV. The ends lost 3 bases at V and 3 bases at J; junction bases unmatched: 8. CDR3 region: CASSLGTGARVYNSPLHF. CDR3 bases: TGTGCCAGCAGCTTGGGGACAGGGGCGAGGGTCTATAATTCACCCCTCCACTTT.

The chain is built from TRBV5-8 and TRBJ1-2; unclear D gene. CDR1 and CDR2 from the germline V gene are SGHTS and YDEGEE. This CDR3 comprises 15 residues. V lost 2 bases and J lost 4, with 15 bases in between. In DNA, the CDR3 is TGTGCCAGCAGCTTTCTAGGGAGTCGGACCTATGGCTACACCTTC. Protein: CASSFLGSRTYGYTF.

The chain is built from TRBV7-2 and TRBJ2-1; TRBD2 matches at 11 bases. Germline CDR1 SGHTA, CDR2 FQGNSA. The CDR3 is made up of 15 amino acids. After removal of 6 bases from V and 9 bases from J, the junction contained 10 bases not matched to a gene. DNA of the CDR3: TGTGCCAGCAGGGGAGGTACTAGCGGGAGAACTGAGCAGTTCTTC. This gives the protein CASRGGTSGRTEQFF.

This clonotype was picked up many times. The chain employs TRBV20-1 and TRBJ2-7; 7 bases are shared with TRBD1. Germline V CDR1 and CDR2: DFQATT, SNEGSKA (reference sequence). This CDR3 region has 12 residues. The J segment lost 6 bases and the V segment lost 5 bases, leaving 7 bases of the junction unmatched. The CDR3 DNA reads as TGCAGTGCTTTAGCATCAGGGGGCGAGCAGTACTTC. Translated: CSALASGGEQYF.

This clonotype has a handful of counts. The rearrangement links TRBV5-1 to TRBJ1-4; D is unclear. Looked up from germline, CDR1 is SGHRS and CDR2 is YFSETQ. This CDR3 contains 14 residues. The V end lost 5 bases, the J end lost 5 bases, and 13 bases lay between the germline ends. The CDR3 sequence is CASSLDLRNEKLFF. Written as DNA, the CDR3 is TGCGCCAGCAGTCTGGACCTGAGGAATGAAAAACTGTTTTTT.

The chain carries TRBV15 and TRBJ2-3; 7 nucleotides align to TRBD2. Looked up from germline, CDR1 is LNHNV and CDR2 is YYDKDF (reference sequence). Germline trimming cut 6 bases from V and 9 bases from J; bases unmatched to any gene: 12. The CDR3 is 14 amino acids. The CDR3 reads CATSPSGEGTTQYF. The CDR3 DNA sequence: TGTGCCACCAGTCCTAGCGGAGAAGGGACCACGCAGTATTTT.

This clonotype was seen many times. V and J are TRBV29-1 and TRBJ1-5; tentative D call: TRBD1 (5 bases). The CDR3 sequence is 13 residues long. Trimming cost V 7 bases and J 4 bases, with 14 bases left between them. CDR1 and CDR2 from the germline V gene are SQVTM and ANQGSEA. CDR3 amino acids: CSAKGAENQPQHF. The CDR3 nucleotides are TGCAGCGCTAAAGGGGCCGAAAATCAGCCCCAGCATTTT.

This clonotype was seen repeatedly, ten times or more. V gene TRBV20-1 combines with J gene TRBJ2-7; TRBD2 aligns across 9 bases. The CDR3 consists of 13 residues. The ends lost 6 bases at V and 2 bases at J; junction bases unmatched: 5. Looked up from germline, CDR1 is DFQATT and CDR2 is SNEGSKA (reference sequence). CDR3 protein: CSARTSAPYEQYF. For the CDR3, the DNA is TGCAGTGCCCGGACTAGCGCCCCCTACGAGCAGTACTTC.

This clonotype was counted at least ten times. The DNA for the CDR3 is TGTGCCAGCAGCTTGGCCGCGGGGACAGGGGCCTACGAGCAGTACTTC. Translating it yields CASSLAAGTGAYEQYF. V is TRBV5-4 and J is TRBJ2-7; 10 bases fit TRBD1. Germline CDR1 reads SGHNT; CDR2 reads YYREEE (reference sequence). The V gene end was trimmed by 0 bases and the J gene end by 2 bases; junction bases not matched to a gene: 5. This CDR3 region has 16 residues.

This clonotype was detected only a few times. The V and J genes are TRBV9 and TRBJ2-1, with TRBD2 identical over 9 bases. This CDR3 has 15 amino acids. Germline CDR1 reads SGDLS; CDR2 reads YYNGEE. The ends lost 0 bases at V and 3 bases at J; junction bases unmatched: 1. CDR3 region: CASSVGGGGYNEQFF. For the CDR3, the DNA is TGTGCCAGCAGCGTAGGCGGGGGGGGCTACAATGAGCAGTTCTTC.

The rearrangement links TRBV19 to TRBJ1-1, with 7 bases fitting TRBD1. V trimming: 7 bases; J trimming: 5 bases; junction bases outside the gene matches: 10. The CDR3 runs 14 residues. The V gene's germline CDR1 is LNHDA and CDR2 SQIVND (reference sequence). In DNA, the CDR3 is TGTGCCAGTAAAGACAGGGTATCGAGAACTGAAGCTTTCTTT. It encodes CASKDRVSRTEAFF. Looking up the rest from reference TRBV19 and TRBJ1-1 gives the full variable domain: DGGITQSPKYLFRKEGQNVTLSCEQNLNHDAMYWYRQDPGQGLRLIYYSQIVNDFQKGDIAEGYSVSREKKESFPLTVTSAQKNPTAFYLCASKDRVSRTEAFFGQGTRLTVV.

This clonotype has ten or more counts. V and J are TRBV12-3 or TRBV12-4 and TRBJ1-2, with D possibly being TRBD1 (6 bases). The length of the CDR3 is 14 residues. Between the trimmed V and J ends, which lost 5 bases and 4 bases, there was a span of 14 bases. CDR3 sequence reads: CASSPRGAAYGYTF. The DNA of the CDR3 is TGTGCCAGCAGTCCGAGGGGGGCCGCCTATGGCTACACCTTC.

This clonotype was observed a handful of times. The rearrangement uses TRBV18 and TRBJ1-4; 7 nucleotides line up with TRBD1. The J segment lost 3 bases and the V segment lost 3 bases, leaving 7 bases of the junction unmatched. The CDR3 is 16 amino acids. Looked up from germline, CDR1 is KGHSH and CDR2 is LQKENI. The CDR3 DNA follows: TGTGCCAGCTCACCCTCCCTGGGGACAGCTAATGAAAAACTGTTTTTT. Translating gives CASSPSLGTANEKLFF.

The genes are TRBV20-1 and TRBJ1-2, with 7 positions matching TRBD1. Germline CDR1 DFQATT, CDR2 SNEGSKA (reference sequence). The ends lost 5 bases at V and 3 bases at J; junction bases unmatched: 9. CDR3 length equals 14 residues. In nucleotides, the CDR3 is TGCAGTGCTCCAACCGACAGGGAAGACTATGGCTACACCTTC. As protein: CSAPTDREDYGYTF.

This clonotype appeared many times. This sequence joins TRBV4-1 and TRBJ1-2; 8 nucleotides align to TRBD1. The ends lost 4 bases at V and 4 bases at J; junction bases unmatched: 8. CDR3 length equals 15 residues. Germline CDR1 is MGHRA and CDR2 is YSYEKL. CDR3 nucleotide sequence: TGCGCCAGCAGCCCCCAGATCCAGGGGGCCTATGGCTACACCTTC. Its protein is CASSPQIQGAYGYTF.

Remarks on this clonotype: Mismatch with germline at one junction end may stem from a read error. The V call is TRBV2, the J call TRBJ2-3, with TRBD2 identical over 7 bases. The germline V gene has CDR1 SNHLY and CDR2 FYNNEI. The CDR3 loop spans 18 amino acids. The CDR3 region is CASSLRNQAGRGTDTQYF. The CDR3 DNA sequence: TGTGCCAGCAGTCTACGAAACCAAGCGGGGAGAGGCACGGATACGCAGTATTTT.

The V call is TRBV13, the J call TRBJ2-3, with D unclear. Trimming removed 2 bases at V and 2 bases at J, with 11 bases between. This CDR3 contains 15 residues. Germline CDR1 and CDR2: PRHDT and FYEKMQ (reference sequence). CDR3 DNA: TGTGCCAGCAGCTTACGGGTCATTCACACAGATACGCAGTATTTT. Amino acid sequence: CASSLRVIHTDTQYF.

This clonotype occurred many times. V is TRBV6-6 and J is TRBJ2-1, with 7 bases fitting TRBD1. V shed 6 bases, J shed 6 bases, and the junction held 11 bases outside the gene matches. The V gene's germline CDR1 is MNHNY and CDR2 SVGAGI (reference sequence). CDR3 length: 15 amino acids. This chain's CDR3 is CASSRGQAVSNEQFF. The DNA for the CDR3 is TGTGCCAGCAGCCGAGGACAGGCCGTATCCAATGAGCAGTTCTTC.

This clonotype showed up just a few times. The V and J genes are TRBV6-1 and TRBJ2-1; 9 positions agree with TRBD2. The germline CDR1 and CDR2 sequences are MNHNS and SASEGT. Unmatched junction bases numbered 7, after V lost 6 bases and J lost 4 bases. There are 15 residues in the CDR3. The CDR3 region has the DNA TGTGCCAGCAGCGAGACTAGCGGACTTTACAATGAGCAGTTCTTC. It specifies CASSETSGLYNEQFF.

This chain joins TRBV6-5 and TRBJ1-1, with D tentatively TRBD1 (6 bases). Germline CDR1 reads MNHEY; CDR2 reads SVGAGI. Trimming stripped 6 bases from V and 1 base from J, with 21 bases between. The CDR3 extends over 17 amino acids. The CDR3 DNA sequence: TGTGCCAGCAGCCACTCCTTTGGACAGCACTCGAACACTGAAGCTTTCTTT. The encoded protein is CASSHSFGQHSNTEAFF.

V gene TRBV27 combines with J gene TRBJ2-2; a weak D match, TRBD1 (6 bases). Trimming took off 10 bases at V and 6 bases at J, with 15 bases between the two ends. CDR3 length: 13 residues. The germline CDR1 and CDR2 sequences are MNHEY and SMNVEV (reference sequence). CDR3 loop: CATRQAYAGELFF. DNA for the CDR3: TGTGCCACCAGACAGGCTTACGCCGGGGAGCTGTTTTTT.

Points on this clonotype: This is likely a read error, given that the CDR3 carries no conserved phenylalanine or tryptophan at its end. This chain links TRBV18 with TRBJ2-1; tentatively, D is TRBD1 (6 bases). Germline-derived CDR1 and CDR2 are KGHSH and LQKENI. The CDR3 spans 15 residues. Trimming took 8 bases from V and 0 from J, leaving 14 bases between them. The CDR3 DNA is TGTGCCAGCCATTTCGACAGGAGCTCCTACAATGAGCAGTTCTAC. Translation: CASHFDRSSYNEQFY.

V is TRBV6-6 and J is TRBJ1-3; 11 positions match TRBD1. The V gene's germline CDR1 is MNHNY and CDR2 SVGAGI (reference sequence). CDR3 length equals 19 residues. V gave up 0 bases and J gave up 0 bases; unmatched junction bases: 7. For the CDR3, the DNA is TGTGCCAGCAGTTACTCACCGGGACAGGGGGTGTACTCTGGAAACACCATATATTTT. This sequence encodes CASSYSPGQGVYSGNTIYF.